This entry features one T cell receptor (beta chain) sequence. Its antigen is not identified. CDR3 regions were amplified by Arm-PCR using iRepertoire HTBI primers to build TCR beta libraries. MiXCR, run by TCRdb on the multiplex PCR reads, gives a single entry per CDR3 protein. The repertoire holds fewer than 350,000 distinct CDR3 sequences, more than 15% seen once, with about 39% in the top ten. The data belong to a study of regulatory T cells in long-lasting Graves disease. Study-level background: New Graves' disease cases had less than 3 months of antithyroid drugs. Findings of the study overall: Since the sample size was small, accuracy may have been reduced. Rather than thyroid tissue, only peripheral blood underwent study.

Time point indicated: newly diagnosed GD, antithyroid drugs for less than 3 months. From PBMCs, RNA was extracted and then used to make the TCR library. The source of the patients was an endocrinology department in Xi'an, China. The junction had 8 bases not matched to a gene; V was cut back by 4 bases and J by 4 bases. Germline CDR1 is SGHVS and CDR2 is FNYEAQ. The CDR3 is made up of 16 amino acids. Sequencing used peripheral blood mononuclear cells (PBMCs), obtained at new diagnosis, from a patient treated with antithyroid drugs. This chain connects TRBV7-6 to TRBJ2-2, with TRBD1 matching 8 bases. This TCR derives from a female donor with Graves disease. The CDR3 nucleotides are TGTGCCAGCAGCTCCCAGGGGGCACTCAGCACCGGGGAGCTGTTTTTT. Translating gives CASSSQGALSTGELFF.